This T cell receptor (beta chain) was sequenced for a study of T cell responses to AZD1222 COVID-19 vaccine. Concerning this clone itself: Its antigen is unknown.

Findings and caveats of the study: White British people made up most donors, females outnumbered males, and clonal diversity was possibly underestimated. AZD1222 recipients seropositive at baseline numbered only 5 to 7.

Assay used: immunoSEQ multiplex PCR; TCRdb lists only in-frame clones, some missing. The table lists more than 50,000 clones, 87% of them singletons. Trimming stripped 3 bases from V and 2 bases from J, with 13 bases between. CDR1 MNHNS and CDR2 SASEGT come from the germline V gene. The CDR3 extends over 15 amino acids. Sequenced material: peripheral blood, taken on day 0 of AZD1222 vaccination. V is TRBV6-1 and J is TRBJ1-1; D is uncertain. The sequence was collected from an adult in good health. The CDR3 DNA is TGTGCCAGCAGTGATAGTGGTGAGGTCAACACTGAAGCTTTCTTT. It specifies CASSDSGEVNTEAFF.